This paragraph reports one T cell receptor (beta chain). These data come from a study of blood T cell repertoires in COVID-19. Source study methods: It was from reference gene primer amplification that nucleated cell counts were estimated. TCRdb's copy holds only in-frame clones and misses some; the assay was immunoSEQ multiplex PCR. That table furnishes V, J and clone size, whereas the DNA furnished D and trimming. The table records some 350,000 clones, 87% of them present only once. This CDR3 is 16 amino acids long. The V segment lost 6 bases and the J segment 3 bases; nucleotides outside the gene matches: 9. Germline CDR1 reads KGHSH; CDR2 reads LQKENI. Seattle's cohort entered during active infection and was followed longitudinally.

The TCR comes from a woman aged 50 to 65 with COVID-19, enrolled during active disease. Sequencing was done on a sample of peripheral blood. The chain has TRBV18 and TRBJ2-3, with 10 bases aligning to TRBD2. DNA for the CDR3: TGTGCCAGCTCCCACGCTCTAGCGGGAGTTACAGATACGCAGTATTTT. Its protein is CASSHALAGVTDTQYF.